Listed here are 24 T cell receptor beta chains from one sample, sequenced in a study of Ad26.COV2.S vaccination and SARS-CoV-2 variants. The treatment here: 15 to 20 received Ad26.COV2.S at low or high dose, single or two shots; about 5 received placebo; per-sample allocation not given. Sampling was performed 63 days after the first vaccine or placebo injection. The assay was immunoSEQ multiplex PCR, and TCRdb's table has in-frame clones only and misses some. The table includes around 320,000 clones, around 84% detected once. The input for sequencing was peripheral blood, taken in a trial of Ad26.COV2.S vaccine versus placebo. These receptors came from a person between 18 and 65 years old who received the Ad26.COV2.S COVID-19 vaccine or a placebo.

For this clone: This sample includes further DNA sequences coding for the same CDR3. The rearrangement links TRBV18 to TRBJ1-2; maybe TRBD1 (6 bases). V dropped 6 bases and J dropped 2 bases, with 10 bases sitting between them. This CDR3 comprises 13 residues. Germline V gene lookup returns CDR1 KGHSH and CDR2 LQKENI. Here the CDR3 DNA reads TGTGCCAGCTCCCCGGACAGAAACTATGGCTACACCTTC. It encodes CASSPDRNYGYTF. Variable domain in full (rest from reference TRBV18 and TRBJ1-2): NAGVMQNPRHLVRRRGQEARLRCSPMKGHSHVYWYRQLPEEGLKFMVYLQKENIIDESGMPKERFSAEFPKEGPSILRIQQVVRGDSAAYFCASSPDRNYGYTFGSGTRLTVV.

The V and J genes are TRBV7-2 and TRBJ2-2, with D uncertain. Germline V CDR1 and CDR2: SGHTA, FQGNSA. The ends were cut back, 6 bases at V and 2 bases at J, with 4 bases in the middle. There are 12 residues in the CDR3. CDR3 sequence: CASRTNTGELFF. CDR3 DNA: TGTGCCAGCAGGACTAACACCGGGGAGCTGTTTTTT.

This rearrangement joins TRBV3-1 (or the pseudogene TRBV3-2) to TRBJ2-1, with a possible D match to TRBD2 (5 bases). CDR1 is LGHDT, CDR2 YNNKEL, per germline (reference sequence). This CDR3 spans 12 amino acids. V lost 1 base and J 10 bases, leaving 8 bases between the germline ends. The DNA of the CDR3 is TGTGCCAGCAGCCAAGTAACGGGGGAGCAGTTCTTC. It translates to CASSQVTGEQFF.

The gene calls are TRBV4-3 and TRBJ2-2; D remains ambiguous. The CDR3 has 13 residues. Trimming removed 4 bases at V and 3 bases at J, with 6 bases between. Germline-derived CDR1 and CDR2 are LGHNA and YSLEER. Here the CDR3 reads CASSPEYTGELFF. DNA of the CDR3: TGCGCCAGCAGCCCTGAATACACCGGGGAGCTGTTTTTT.

The chain combines TRBV7-9 with TRBJ2-3; the D call may be TRBD1 or TRBD2 (6 bases each). The ends were cut back, 3 bases at V and 2 bases at J, with 12 bases in the middle. The CDR3 has 15 residues. The germline V gene encodes CDR1 SEHNR and CDR2 FQNEAQ (reference sequence). The CDR3 DNA follows: TGTGCCAGCAGCTTGAGGGGGGTCAACACAGATACGCAGTATTTT. This sequence encodes CASSLRGVNTDTQYF.

This clone was observed a few times. This chain joins TRBV14 and TRBJ1-2; 10 bases are shared with TRBD1. Germline trimming cut 4 bases from V and 5 bases from J; bases unmatched to any gene: 1. This CDR3 region has 13 residues. The V gene's germline CDR1 is SGHDN and CDR2 FVKESK. CDR3 DNA: TGTGCCAGCAGCCGGGACAGGGGATATGGCTACACCTTC. It is translated as CASSRDRGYGYTF.

The V and J genes are TRBV6-5 and TRBJ2-3, with D perhaps being TRBD1 or TRBD2 (5 bases each). The V end was cut by 7 bases, the J end by 3 bases, with 11 bases between. The CDR3 consists of 13 residues. The germline gives CDR1 MNHEY, CDR2 SVGAGI. CDR3 residues: CASKWGGTDTQYF. Here the CDR3 DNA reads TGTGCCAGCAAATGGGGCGGGACAGATACGCAGTATTTT.

V gene TRBV27 combines with J gene TRBJ1-1; 7 bases map to TRBD1. With V trimmed by 5 bases and J by 1 base, 1 base remained unmatched. Germline V gene sequence: CDR1 MNHEY, CDR2 SMNVEV (reference sequence). The CDR3 sequence is 13 residues long. The CDR3 loop reads CASSRQGNTEAFF. The CDR3 DNA reads TGTGCCAGCAGTAGACAGGGGAACACTGAAGCTTTCTTT.

Written as DNA, the CDR3 is TGCAGTGCTAGTGCGGGGGGTCAGAGCACAGATACGCAGTATTTT. This encodes CSASAGGQSTDTQYF. The J gene is TRBJ2-3, the V gene TRBV20-1; 8 bases align to TRBD2. This CDR3 comprises 15 residues. After removal of 3 bases from V and 0 bases from J, the junction contained 5 bases not matched to a gene. Germline V lookup: CDR1 DFQATT, CDR2 SNEGSKA (reference sequence).

The chain recombines TRBV6-6 with TRBJ2-7; a possible D gene is TRBD2 (6 bases). The V end was cut by 6 bases, the J end by 0 bases, with 18 bases between. Germline CDR1 is MNHNY and CDR2 is SVGAGI (reference sequence). The CDR3 extends over 16 amino acids. CDR3 nucleotide sequence: TGTGCCAGCAGGGCGGCGGGAACAGGCGGCTCCTACGAGCAGTACTTC. Translation: CASRAAGTGGSYEQYF.

This chain links TRBV12-3 or TRBV12-4 with TRBJ1-5; D call uncertain. The CDR3 is made up of 13 amino acids. V was shortened by 3 bases and J by 16 bases, with 19 bases between the two germline ends. This chain's CDR3 is CASSFRESGTLHF. The CDR3 coding sequence is TGTGCCAGCAGTTTTCGTGAATCAGGCACCCTTCATTTT.

In this sample, this clone turned up once. The chain employs TRBV6-5 and TRBJ1-3, with a possible D match to TRBD1 (5 bases). The CDR3 is 14 residues long. Per the germline V gene, CDR1 is MNHEY and CDR2 is SVGAGI. Trimming shortened V by 8 bases and J by 4 bases, and 15 bases separated the two germline ends. The CDR3 sequence: CASEDRDRGNTIYF. The DNA of the CDR3 is TGTGCCAGCGAAGACCGGGACCGGGGAAACACCATATATTTT.

The chain combines TRBV6-5 with TRBJ1-1; D may be TRBD1 (6 bases). Germline V gene data show CDR1 as MNHEY and CDR2 as SVGAGI. The V end was cut by 5 bases, the J end by 11 bases, with 12 bases between. The CDR3 contains 11 residues. The CDR3 region has the DNA TGTGCCAGCAGTATAGGGGGTCGCGCTTTCTTT. It specifies CASSIGGRAFF.

There are a few counts of this clone. This chain joins TRBV6-2 or TRBV6-3 and TRBJ1-5; perhaps TRBD1 as D (5 bases). The CDR3 has 14 residues. Looked up from germline, CDR1 is MNHEY and CDR2 is SVGEGT. V was trimmed by 0 bases and J by 6 bases, leaving 9 bases between them. CDR3 amino acids: CASSYSGGAQPQHF. For the CDR3, the DNA is TGTGCCAGCAGTTACTCGGGCGGGGCTCAGCCCCAGCATTTT.

The chain uses TRBV6-2 or TRBV6-3 and TRBJ2-7; D gene unclear. Germline lookup yields CDR1 MNHEY and CDR2 SVGEGT. Trimming took off 3 bases at V and 0 bases at J, with 9 bases between the two ends. The CDR3 has 14 amino acids. CDR3: CASSYKYASYEQYF. The DNA for the CDR3 is TGTGCCAGCAGTTATAAATATGCCTCCTACGAGCAGTACTTC.

V is TRBV11-1 and J is TRBJ1-2, with 7 bases lining up with TRBD1. CDR3 length: 14 amino acids. Germline V gene data show CDR1 as SGHAT and CDR2 as FQDESV (reference sequence). V shed 5 bases, J shed 2 bases, and the junction held 5 bases outside the gene matches. CDR3 coding DNA: TGTGCCAGCAGCCCCGACAGGGCGAACTATGGCTACACCTTC. Translated, it gives CASSPDRANYGYTF.

DNA for the CDR3: TGTGCCAGCAGCTTAGGGGAGAACACTGAAGCTTTCTTT. This gives the protein CASSLGENTEAFF. V is TRBV7-2 and J is TRBJ1-1; D not resolved. The germline gives CDR1 SGHTA, CDR2 FQGNSA. V lost 1 base, J lost 1 base, and 4 bases lay in between. This CDR3 is built from 13 residues.

This clone was counted a few times. V gene TRBV6-1 combines with J gene TRBJ1-5, with D hard to call. CDR1 is MNHNS and CDR2 is SASEGT in the germline V gene. V gave up 2 bases and J gave up 7 bases, with 9 bases separating them. CDR3 length equals 13 residues. The CDR3 region is CASSETLPQPQHF. CDR3 nucleotides: TGTGCCAGCAGTGAAACCCTACCACAGCCCCAGCATTTT.

V gene TRBV5-1 combines with J gene TRBJ2-3; 11 nucleotides line up with TRBD2. The CDR3 runs 18 residues. The V gene end was trimmed by 2 bases and the J gene end by 0 bases; junction bases not matched to a gene: 8. The germline CDR1 and CDR2 sequences are SGHRS and YFSETQ. CDR3 protein: CASSFTSGGNPSTDTQYF. The CDR3 DNA follows: TGCGCCAGCAGCTTCACTAGCGGGGGAAATCCTAGCACAGATACGCAGTATTTT.

In this sample, this clone turned up a few times. For the CDR3, the DNA is TGTGCCAGTAAAGCGGGGGACACAGATACGCAGTATTTT. Translated, it gives CASKAGDTDTQYF. This chain links TRBV19 with TRBJ2-3; 8 bases line up with TRBD2. This CDR3 is 13 amino acids long. From germline, CDR1 is LNHDA and CDR2 SQIVND (reference sequence). With V trimmed by 7 bases and J by 2 bases, 2 bases remained unmatched.

The chain employs TRBV5-4 and TRBJ2-7; 9 bases agree with TRBD1. Germline trimming cut 4 bases from V and 3 bases from J; bases unmatched to any gene: 11. CDR1 is SGHNT and CDR2 is YYREEE in the germline V gene (reference sequence). The CDR3 has 16 amino acids. Here the CDR3 DNA reads TGTGCCAGCAGCCCGCCACCGGGACAGGGCCTCTACGAGCAGTACTTC. It encodes CASSPPPGQGLYEQYF.

The rearrangement links TRBV11-2 to TRBJ2-5; 8 bases are shared with TRBD2. CDR3 length: 15 amino acids. V dropped 1 base and J dropped 5; count of bases not matched to a gene: 6. In germline, CDR1 is SGHAT, CDR2 FQNNGV. CDR3 nucleotides: TGTGCCAGCAGCTTAGTGCGGGGGGCCTACGAGACCCAGTACTTC. Residues: CASSLVRGAYETQYF.

The J gene is TRBJ2-2, the V gene TRBV10-3; D is unresolved. Trimming shortened V by 4 bases and J by 0 bases, and 6 bases separated the two germline ends. The V gene's germline CDR1 is ENHRY and CDR2 SYGVKD. This CDR3 contains 14 residues. The CDR3 sequence: CAISGQSNTGELFF. For the CDR3, the DNA is TGTGCCATCAGTGGCCAATCGAACACCGGGGAGCTGTTTTTT.

With regard to this clone: Other DNA sequences within the sample encode an identical CDR3. This sequence joins TRBV11-2 and TRBJ2-5; D remains ambiguous. Trimming removed 2 bases at V and 3 bases at J, with 1 base between. This CDR3 is built from 11 residues. CDR1 and CDR2 (germline): SGHAT, FQNNGV. CDR3 sequence reads: CASSLKETQYF. Here the CDR3 DNA reads TGTGCCAGCAGCTTAAAAGAGACCCAGTACTTC.